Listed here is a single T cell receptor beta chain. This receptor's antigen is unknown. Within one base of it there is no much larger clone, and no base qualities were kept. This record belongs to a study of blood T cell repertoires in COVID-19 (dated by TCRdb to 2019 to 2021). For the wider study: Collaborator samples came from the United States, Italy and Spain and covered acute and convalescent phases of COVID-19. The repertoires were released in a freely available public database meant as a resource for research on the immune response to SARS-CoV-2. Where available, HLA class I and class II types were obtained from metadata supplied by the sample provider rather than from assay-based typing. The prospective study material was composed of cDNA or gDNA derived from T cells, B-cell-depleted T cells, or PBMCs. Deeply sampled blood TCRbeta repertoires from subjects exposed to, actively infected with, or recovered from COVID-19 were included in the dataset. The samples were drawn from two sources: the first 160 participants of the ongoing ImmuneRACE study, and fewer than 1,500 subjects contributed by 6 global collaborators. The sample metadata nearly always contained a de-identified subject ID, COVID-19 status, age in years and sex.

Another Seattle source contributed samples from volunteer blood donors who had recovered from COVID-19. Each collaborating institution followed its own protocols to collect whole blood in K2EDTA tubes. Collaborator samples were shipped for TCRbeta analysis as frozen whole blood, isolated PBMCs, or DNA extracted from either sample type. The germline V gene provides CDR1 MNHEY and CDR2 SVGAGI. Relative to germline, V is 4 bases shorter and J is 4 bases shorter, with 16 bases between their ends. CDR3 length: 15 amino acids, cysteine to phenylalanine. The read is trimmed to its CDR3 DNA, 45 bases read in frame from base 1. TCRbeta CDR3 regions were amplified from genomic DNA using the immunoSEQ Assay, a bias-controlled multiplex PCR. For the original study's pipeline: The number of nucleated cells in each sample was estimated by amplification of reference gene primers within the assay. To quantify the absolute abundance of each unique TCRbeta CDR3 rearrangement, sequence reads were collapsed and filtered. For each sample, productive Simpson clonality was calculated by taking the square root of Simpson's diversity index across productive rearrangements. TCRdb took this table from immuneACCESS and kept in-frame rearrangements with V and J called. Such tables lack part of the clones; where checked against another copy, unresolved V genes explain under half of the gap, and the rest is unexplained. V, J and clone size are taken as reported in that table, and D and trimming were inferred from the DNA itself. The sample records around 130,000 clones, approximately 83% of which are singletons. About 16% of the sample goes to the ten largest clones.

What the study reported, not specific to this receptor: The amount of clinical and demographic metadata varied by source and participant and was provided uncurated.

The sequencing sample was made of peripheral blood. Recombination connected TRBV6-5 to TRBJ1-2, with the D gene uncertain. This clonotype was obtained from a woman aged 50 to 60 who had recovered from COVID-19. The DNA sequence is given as TGTGCCAGCAGTTTTGAAGGGAGCTCCCCCTATGGCTACACCTTC. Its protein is CASSFEGSSPYGYTF.